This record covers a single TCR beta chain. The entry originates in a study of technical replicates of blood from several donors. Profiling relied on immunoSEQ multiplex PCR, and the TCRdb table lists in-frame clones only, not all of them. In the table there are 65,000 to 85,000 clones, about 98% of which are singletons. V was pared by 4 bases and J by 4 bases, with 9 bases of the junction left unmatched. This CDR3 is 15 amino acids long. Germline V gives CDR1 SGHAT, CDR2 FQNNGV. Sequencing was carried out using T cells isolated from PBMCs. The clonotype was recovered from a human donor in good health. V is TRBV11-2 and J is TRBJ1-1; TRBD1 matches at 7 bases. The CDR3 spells CASSSTGWAGTEAFF. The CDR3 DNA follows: TGTGCCAGCAGCTCGACAGGGTGGGCCGGCACTGAAGCTTTCTTT.